This TCR beta chain was retrieved from a study of blood T cell repertoires in COVID-19. At the level of the study: Samples taken during acute and convalescent COVID-19 were collected in the United States, Italy and Spain. Sources were T cells, B-cell-depleted T cells, or PBMCs; the material itself was cDNA or gDNA.

The V and J ends lost 0 bases and 5 bases respectively, with 8 bases between them. CDR1 is MNHNS, CDR2 SASEGT, per germline. CDR3 length equals 14 residues. Original processing methods: Estimates of nucleated cell counts were drawn from the amplification of reference gene primers. Sequencing was performed with immunoSEQ multiplex PCR; in TCRdb, only in-frame clones are kept and a portion is missing. V, J and clone size reflect that table, while D and trimming were determined from the DNA. The sample consists of roughly 140,000 clones, more than 80% of them appearing once. The source material was peripheral blood. The chain is built from TRBV6-1 and TRBJ1-5; tentatively, D is TRBD1 (5 bases). The source of this sequence is a human donor in a cohort sampled during active COVID-19. CDR3: CASSEAGGDQPQHF. CDR3 nucleotide sequence: TGTGCCAGCAGTGAAGCGGGAGGGGATCAGCCCCAGCATTTT.